The 25 T cell receptor beta chains reported below all come from one sample, sequenced in a study of blood T cell repertoires in COVID-19. This table comes from immunoSEQ multiplex PCR, and its TCRdb copy is limited to in-frame clones, with some not included. The profile shows about 310,000 clones, roughly 84% of them singletons. Sequenced input: peripheral blood. The source is a man in his fifties with active or convalescent COVID-19.

This chain joins TRBV6-6 and TRBJ2-2; D is perhaps TRBD1 (5 bases). The ends were cut back, 0 bases at V and 0 bases at J, with 8 bases in the middle. The CDR3 sequence is 16 residues long. Germline-derived CDR1 and CDR2 are MNHNY and SVGAGI (reference sequence). The CDR3 spells CASSYSGPPNTGELFF. CDR3 bases: TGTGCCAGCAGTTACTCGGGGCCCCCGAACACCGGGGAGCTGTTTTTT.

This clone appeared once. The CDR3 nucleotides are TGCAGCGTTGAAGATCAGGCTAGCGGGGGGTTGGGTACGCAGTATTTT. Translation: CSVEDQASGGLGTQYF. The V and J genes are TRBV29-1 and TRBJ2-3, with 11 bases identical to TRBD2. V shed 0 bases, J shed 8 bases, and the junction held 10 bases outside the gene matches. Germline V gives CDR1 SQVTM, CDR2 ANQGSEA. The CDR3 runs 16 residues.

The chain is built from TRBV5-6 and TRBJ1-1, with D hard to call. Germline V gives CDR1 SGHDT, CDR2 YYEEEE. The CDR3 is 15 residues long. V gave up 0 bases and J gave up 2 bases, with 11 bases separating them. CDR3 sequence: CASSLVREGNTEAFF. As DNA, the CDR3 is TGTGCCAGCAGCTTGGTGAGGGAGGGAAACACTGAAGCTTTCTTT.

The chain recombines TRBV5-6 with TRBJ2-2; TRBD2 matches at 8 bases. Germline-derived CDR1 and CDR2 are SGHDT and YYEEEE. CDR3 length: 16 amino acids. Trimming at V came to 0 bases and at J to 4 bases, leaving 5 bases not matched to a gene. The CDR3 DNA reads as TGTGCCAGCAGCTTGGTTACTAGCGGTCCCACCGGGGAGCTGTTTTTT. This translates into CASSLVTSGPTGELFF.

The rearrangement joins TRBV2 to TRBJ2-7; 12 bases map to TRBD2. The CDR3 has 14 amino acids. The ends lost 6 bases at V and 6 bases at J; junction bases unmatched: 6. Germline loops: CDR1 SNHLY, CDR2 FYNNEI. As DNA, the CDR3 is TGTGCCAGCAGACCCCTGACTAGCGGGGGCGAGCAGTACTTC. Encoded protein: CASRPLTSGGEQYF. The entire variable domain, with the rest obtained from reference TRBV2 and TRBJ2-7, is as follows: EPEVTQTPSHQVTQMGQEVILRCVPISNHLYFYWYRQILGQKVEFLVSFYNNEISEKSEIFDDQFSVERPDGSNFTLKIRSTKLEDSAMYFCASRPLTSGGEQYFGPGTRLTVT.

V and J are TRBV7-6 and TRBJ1-2; 8 bases are a match to TRBD1. The CDR3 runs 11 residues. CDR1 SGHVS and CDR2 FNYEAQ come from the germline V gene. After removal of 8 bases from V and 8 bases from J, the junction contained 4 bases not matched to a gene. The CDR3 coding sequence is TGTGCCAGCTCAGGGGGCGGAGGCTACACCTTC. Translation gives CASSGGGGYTF.

V and J are TRBV29-1 and TRBJ1-2, with 9 bases fitting TRBD1. This CDR3 is 13 amino acids long. The ends lost 6 bases at V and 6 bases at J; junction bases unmatched: 8. Germline V gene lookup returns CDR1 SQVTM and CDR2 ANQGSEA. CDR3 nucleotides: TGCAGCGTACGGGGGACAGGGAACCATGGCTACACCTTC. Translated, it gives CSVRGTGNHGYTF.

This clone was recorded only once. This chain joins TRBV6-6 and TRBJ1-3; D ambiguous. CDR3 length: 15 amino acids. Trimming removed 3 bases at V and 0 bases at J, with 9 bases between. Germline CDR1 is MNHNY and CDR2 is SVGAGI (reference sequence). CDR3 nucleotide sequence: TGTGCCAGCAGTTATGAAACAGCCTCTGGAAACACCATATATTTT. It specifies CASSYETASGNTIYF.

This chain joins TRBV29-1 and TRBJ1-1; the D gene is possibly TRBD1 (6 bases). The CDR3 has 14 residues. V lost 2 bases, J lost 3 bases, and 13 bases lay in between. Germline loops: CDR1 SQVTM, CDR2 ANQGSEA. CDR3 loop: CSVESARGYTEAFF. In DNA form, the CDR3 reads TGCAGCGTTGAATCGGCCAGGGGATACACTGAAGCTTTCTTT. Full variable domain (remainder filled in from reference TRBV29-1 and TRBJ1-1): SAVISQKPSRDICQRGTSLTIQCQVDSQVTMMFWYRQQPGQSLTLIATANQGSEATYESGFVIDKFPISRPNLTFSTLTVSNMSPEDSSIYLCSVESARGYTEAFFGQGTRLTVV.

The J gene is TRBJ1-2, the V gene TRBV6-5; the match to TRBD1 covers 12 bases. CDR1 and CDR2 (germline): MNHEY, SVGAGI. The CDR3 runs 14 residues. V was pared by 8 bases and J by 8 bases, with 9 bases of the junction left unmatched. The CDR3 DNA reads as TGTGCCAGCTCGTGGGGACAGGGGGCGCGAGGCTACACCTTC. Translation: CASSWGQGARGYTF.

The CDR3 DNA reads as TGCGCCAGCAGCTTACCGGGACAGGCAACAGATACGCAGTATTTT. It encodes CASSLPGQATDTQYF. The chain couples TRBV5-1 to TRBJ2-3; 8 bases are a match to TRBD1. Germline assignment: CDR1 SGHRS and CDR2 YFSETQ. Trimming at V came to 2 bases and at J to 3 bases, leaving 5 bases not matched to a gene. The CDR3 extends over 15 amino acids. Full variable domain (missing parts from reference TRBV5-1 and TRBJ2-3): KAGVTQTPRYLIKTRGQQVTLSCSPISGHRSVSWYQQTPGQGLQFLFEYFSETQRNKGNFPGRFSGRQFSNSRSEMNVSTLELGDSALYLCASSLPGQATDTQYFGPGTRLTVL.

The CDR3 sequence is CASRDLQGVLYEQYF. CDR3 coding DNA: TGTGCCAGCAGAGACTTACAGGGGGTTTTGTACGAGCAGTACTTC. The chain carries TRBV2 and TRBJ2-7; TRBD1 matches at 8 bases. The CDR3 spans 15 residues. With 6 bases clipped from V and 4 bases from J, the junction kept 11 bases outside the gene matches. Germline CDR1 and CDR2: SNHLY and FYNNEI.

V is TRBV28 and J is TRBJ2-3, with TRBD1 matching 8 bases. The CDR3 is made up of 16 amino acids. Germline CDR1 is MDHEN and CDR2 is SYDVKM. Losses at the gene ends were 2 bases for V and 5 bases for J; bases not matched to a gene: 9. CDR3 region: CASSLLDRGSEDTQYF. The CDR3 bases are TGTGCCAGCAGTTTACTCGACAGGGGATCAGAAGATACGCAGTATTTT.

This chain uses TRBV5-1 with TRBJ2-3; 9 bases match TRBD2. After removal of 2 bases from V and 4 bases from J, the junction contained 8 bases not matched to a gene. CDR3 size: 16 residues. Germline lookup yields CDR1 SGHRS and CDR2 YFSETQ. In nucleotides, the CDR3 is TGCGCCAGCAGCTTAAGCGGGACTAGCCGTCCAGATACGCAGTATTTT. Translation: CASSLSGTSRPDTQYF.

This chain uses TRBV6-6 with TRBJ1-2; D might be TRBD1 (5 bases). The CDR3 runs to 13 residues. Trimming pared 6 bases from V and 5 bases from J, leaving 13 bases between. Germline V gene data show CDR1 as MNHNY and CDR2 as SVGAGI (reference sequence). CDR3 bases: TGTGCCAGCAGCCCCGGACACCTGTATGGCTACACCTTC. Its translation is CASSPGHLYGYTF.

V gene TRBV15 combines with J gene TRBJ2-7; D might be TRBD1 (6 bases). V gave up 0 bases and J gave up 5 bases, with 17 bases separating them. The CDR3 runs 16 residues. Germline CDR1 and CDR2: LNHNV and YYDKDF (reference sequence). The CDR3 sequence: CATSRDLGAGSDEQYF. DNA of the CDR3: TGTGCCACCAGCAGAGATTTGGGGGCCGGATCGGACGAGCAGTACTTC.

CDR3 loop: CASSEATGVGYTF. DNA of the CDR3: TGTGCCAGCAGTGAAGCGACAGGGGTTGGCTACACCTTC. The gene calls are TRBV2 and TRBJ1-2; 8 nucleotides line up with TRBD1. Trimming took 0 bases from V and 7 from J; bases not matched to a gene: 1. Germline V gene lookup returns CDR1 SNHLY and CDR2 FYNNEI. This CDR3 region has 13 residues.

V is TRBV28 and J is TRBJ1-5, with D uncertain. The V gene's germline CDR1 is MDHEN and CDR2 SYDVKM. This CDR3 spans 15 amino acids. Deletions cut 1 base from V and 1 base from J, with 8 bases between. CDR3 sequence reads: CASSLYTGSNQPQHF. The CDR3 DNA sequence: TGTGCCAGCAGTTTATACACGGGGAGCAATCAGCCCCAGCATTTT.

The chain carries TRBV6-5 and TRBJ2-2, with TRBD1 matching over 7 bases. Germline V lookup: CDR1 MNHEY, CDR2 SVGAGI. V shed 2 bases and J 5 bases; nucleotides not matched to a gene: 5. The length of the CDR3 is 15 residues. The CDR3 DNA reads as TGTGCCAGCAGTTACCGGACAGGACCTACCGGGGAGCTGTTTTTT. As protein: CASSYRTGPTGELFF.

CDR3 DNA: TGCGCCAGCAGCTGGACCCGACAGGGGACTGAAGCTTTCTTT. It yields the protein CASSWTRQGTEAFF. V is TRBV5-1 and J is TRBJ1-1; 8 positions agree with TRBD1. V lost 3 bases and J lost 5; bases outside the gene matches: 6. This CDR3 contains 14 residues. The germline V gene encodes CDR1 SGHRS and CDR2 YFSETQ.

This chain's CDR3 is CAWSVGQGTTNEKLFF. CDR3 sequence (DNA): TGTGCCTGGAGTGTCGGTCAGGGGACAACTAATGAAAAACTGTTTTTT. The rearrangement links TRBV30 to TRBJ1-4; D is possibly TRBD1 (6 bases). Deletions cut 0 bases from V and 0 bases from J, with 11 bases between. The CDR3 sequence is 16 residues long. CDR1 and CDR2 from the germline V gene are GTSNPN and SVGIG (reference sequence).

The chain recombines TRBV9 with TRBJ1-2; 8 bases match TRBD1. Germline V gene lookup returns CDR1 SGDLS and CDR2 YYNGEE. The V and J ends lost 0 bases and 6 bases, in that order; junction bases with no gene match: 4. The CDR3 length is 14 residues. The CDR3 region is CASSVENRGDGYTF. The CDR3 region has the DNA TGTGCCAGCAGCGTAGAAAACAGGGGGGATGGCTACACCTTC.

This clone was picked up one time. V gene TRBV28 combines with J gene TRBJ2-2; no reliable D call. With 8 bases removed from V and 1 base from J, the gap between germline ends came to 14 bases. The CDR3 totals 15 residues. Germline CDR1 MDHEN, CDR2 SYDVKM. CDR3 residues: CASRSGPRNTGELFF. The DNA of the CDR3 is TGTGCCAGCCGCAGTGGGCCTCGGAACACCGGGGAGCTGTTTTTT.

This chain joins TRBV29-1 and TRBJ1-2; 7 bases fit TRBD1. Germline trimming cut 4 bases from V and 2 bases from J; bases unmatched to any gene: 1. Germline V CDR1 and CDR2: SQVTM, ANQGSEA. CDR3 size: 12 residues. Written as DNA, the CDR3 is TGCAGCGTTGTACAGGGGAACTATGGCTACACCTTC. Translation: CSVVQGNYGYTF. Drawing the rest from reference TRBV29-1 and TRBJ1-2, the complete variable domain is SAVISQKPSRDICQRGTSLTIQCQVDSQVTMMFWYRQQPGQSLTLIATANQGSEATYESGFVIDKFPISRPNLTFSTLTVSNMSPEDSSIYLCSVVQGNYGYTFGSGTRLTVV.

The chain is built from TRBV28 and TRBJ2-1, with 7 nucleotides matching TRBD2. In germline, CDR1 is MDHEN, CDR2 SYDVKM. The CDR3 length is 16 residues. The V segment lost 6 bases and the J segment 8 bases; nucleotides outside the gene matches: 16. The CDR3 loop is CASSRRGLVSIYEQFF. The CDR3, as DNA: TGTGCCAGCAGCCGAAGAGGACTAGTCAGTATCTATGAGCAGTTCTTC.